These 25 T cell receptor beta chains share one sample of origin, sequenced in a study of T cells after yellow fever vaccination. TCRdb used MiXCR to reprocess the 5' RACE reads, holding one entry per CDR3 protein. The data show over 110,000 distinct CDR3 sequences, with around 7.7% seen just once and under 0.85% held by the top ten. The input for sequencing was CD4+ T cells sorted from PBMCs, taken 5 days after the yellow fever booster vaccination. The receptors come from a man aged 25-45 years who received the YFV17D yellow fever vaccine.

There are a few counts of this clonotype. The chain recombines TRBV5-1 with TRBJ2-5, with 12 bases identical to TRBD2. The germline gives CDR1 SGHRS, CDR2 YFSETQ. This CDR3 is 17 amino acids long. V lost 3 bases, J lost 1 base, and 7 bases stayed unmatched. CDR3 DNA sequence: TGCGCCAGCAGCTCTCCGAGGACTAGCGGGACCCAAGAGACCCAGTACTTC. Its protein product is CASSSPRTSGTQETQYF.

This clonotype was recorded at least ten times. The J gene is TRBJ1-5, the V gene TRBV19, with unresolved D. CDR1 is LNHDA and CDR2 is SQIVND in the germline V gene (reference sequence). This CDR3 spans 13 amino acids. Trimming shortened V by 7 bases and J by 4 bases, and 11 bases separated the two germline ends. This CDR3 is CASTLQGNQPQHF. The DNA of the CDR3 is TGTGCCAGTACATTACAAGGAAATCAGCCCCAGCATTTT.

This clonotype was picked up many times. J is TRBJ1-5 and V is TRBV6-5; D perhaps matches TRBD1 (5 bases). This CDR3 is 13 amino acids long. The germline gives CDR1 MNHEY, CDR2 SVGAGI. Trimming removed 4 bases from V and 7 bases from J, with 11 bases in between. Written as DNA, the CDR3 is TGTGCCAGCAGTTCGCAGGGAAAGCAGCCCCAGCATTTT. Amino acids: CASSSQGKQPQHF.

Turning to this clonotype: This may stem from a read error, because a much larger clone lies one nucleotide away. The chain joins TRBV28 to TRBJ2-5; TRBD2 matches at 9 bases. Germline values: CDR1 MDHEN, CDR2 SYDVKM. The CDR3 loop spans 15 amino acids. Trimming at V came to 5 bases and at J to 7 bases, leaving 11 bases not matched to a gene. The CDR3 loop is CASSATWTSVGTQYF. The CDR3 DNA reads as TGTGCCAGCAGTGCCACCTGGACTAGCGTTGGGACCCAGTACTTC.

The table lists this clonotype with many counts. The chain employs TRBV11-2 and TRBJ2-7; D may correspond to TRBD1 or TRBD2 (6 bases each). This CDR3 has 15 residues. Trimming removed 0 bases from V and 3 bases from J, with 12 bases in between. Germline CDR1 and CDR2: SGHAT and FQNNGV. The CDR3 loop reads CASSLDWAGHYEQYF. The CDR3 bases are TGTGCCAGCAGCTTAGATTGGGCGGGACACTACGAGCAGTACTTC.

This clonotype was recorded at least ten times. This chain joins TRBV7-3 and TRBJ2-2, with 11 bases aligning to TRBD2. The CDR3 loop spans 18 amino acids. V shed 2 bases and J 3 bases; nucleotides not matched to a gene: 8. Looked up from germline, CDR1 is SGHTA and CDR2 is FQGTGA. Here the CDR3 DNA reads TGTGCCAGCAGCTTACAACCTAGCGGGAGGTCGTACACCGGGGAGCTGTTTTTT. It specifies CASSLQPSGRSYTGELFF.

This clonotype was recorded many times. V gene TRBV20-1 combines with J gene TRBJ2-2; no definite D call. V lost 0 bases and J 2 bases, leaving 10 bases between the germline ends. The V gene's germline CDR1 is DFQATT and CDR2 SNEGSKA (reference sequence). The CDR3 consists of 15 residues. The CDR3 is CSARDVEQNTGELFF. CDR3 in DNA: TGCAGTGCTAGAGACGTCGAGCAAAACACCGGGGAGCTGTTTTTT.

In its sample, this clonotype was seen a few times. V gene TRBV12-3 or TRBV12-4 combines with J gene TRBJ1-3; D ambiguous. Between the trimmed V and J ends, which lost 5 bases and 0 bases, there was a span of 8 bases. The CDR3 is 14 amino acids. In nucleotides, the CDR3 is TGTGCCAGCAGTCTGCGGTACTCTGGAAACACCATATATTTT. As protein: CASSLRYSGNTIYF.

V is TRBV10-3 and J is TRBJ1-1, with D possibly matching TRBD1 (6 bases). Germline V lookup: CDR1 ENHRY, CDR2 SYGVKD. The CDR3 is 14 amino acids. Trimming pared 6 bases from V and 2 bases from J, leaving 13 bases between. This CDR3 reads CAISHGQKNTEAFF. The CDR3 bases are TGTGCCATCAGCCACGGACAGAAAAACACTGAAGCTTTCTTT.

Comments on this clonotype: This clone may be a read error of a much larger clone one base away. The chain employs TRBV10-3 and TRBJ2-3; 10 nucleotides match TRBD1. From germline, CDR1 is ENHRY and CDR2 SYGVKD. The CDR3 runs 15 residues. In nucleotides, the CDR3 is TGTGTCATCAGAGGGGACAGGGGCGGCACAGATACGCAGTATTTT. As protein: CVIRGDRGGTDTQYF.

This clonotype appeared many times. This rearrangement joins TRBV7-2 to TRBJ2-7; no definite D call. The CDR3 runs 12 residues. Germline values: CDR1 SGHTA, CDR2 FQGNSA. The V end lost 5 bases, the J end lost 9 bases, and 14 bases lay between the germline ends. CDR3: CASSPGPPWQYF. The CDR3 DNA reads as TGTGCCAGCAGCCCCGGGCCTCCGTGGCAGTACTTC.

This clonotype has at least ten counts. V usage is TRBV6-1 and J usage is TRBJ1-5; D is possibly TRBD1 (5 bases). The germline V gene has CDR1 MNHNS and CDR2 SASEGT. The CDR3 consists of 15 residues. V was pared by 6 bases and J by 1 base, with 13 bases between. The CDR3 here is CASRGRVTSNQPQHF. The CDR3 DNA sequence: TGTGCCAGCAGAGGCAGGGTTACGAGCAATCAGCCCCAGCATTTT.

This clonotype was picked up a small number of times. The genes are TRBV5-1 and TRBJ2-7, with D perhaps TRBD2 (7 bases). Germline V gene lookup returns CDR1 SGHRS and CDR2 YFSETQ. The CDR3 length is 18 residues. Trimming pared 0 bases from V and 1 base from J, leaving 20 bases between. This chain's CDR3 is CASSLEGGGRAISYEQYF. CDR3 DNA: TGCGCCAGCAGCTTGGAAGGGGGAGGGAGGGCGATTTCCTACGAGCAGTACTTC. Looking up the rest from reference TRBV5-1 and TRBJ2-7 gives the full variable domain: KAGVTQTPRYLIKTRGQQVTLSCSPISGHRSVSWYQQTPGQGLQFLFEYFSETQRNKGNFPGRFSGRQFSNSRSEMNVSTLELGDSALYLCASSLEGGGRAISYEQYFGPGTRLTVT.

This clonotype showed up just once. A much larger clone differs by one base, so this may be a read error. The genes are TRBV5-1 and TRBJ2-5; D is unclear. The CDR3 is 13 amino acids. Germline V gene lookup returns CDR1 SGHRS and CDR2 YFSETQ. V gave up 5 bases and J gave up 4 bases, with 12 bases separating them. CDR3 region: CASSCGAGETQYF. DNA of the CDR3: TGCGCCAGCAGTTGCGGCGCCGGAGAGACCCAGTACTTC.

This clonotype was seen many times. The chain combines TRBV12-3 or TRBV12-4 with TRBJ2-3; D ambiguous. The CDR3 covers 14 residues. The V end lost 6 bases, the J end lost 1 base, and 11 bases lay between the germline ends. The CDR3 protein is CASSSLLRTDTQYF. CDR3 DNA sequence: TGTGCCAGCAGCTCACTACTCCGCACAGATACGCAGTATTTT.

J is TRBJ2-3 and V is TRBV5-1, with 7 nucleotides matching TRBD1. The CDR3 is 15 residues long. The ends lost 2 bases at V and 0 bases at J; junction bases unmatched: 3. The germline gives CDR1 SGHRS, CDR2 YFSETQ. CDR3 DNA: TGCGCCAGCAGCTTAGGGGGCCCTAGCACAGATACGCAGTATTTT. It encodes CASSLGGPSTDTQYF.

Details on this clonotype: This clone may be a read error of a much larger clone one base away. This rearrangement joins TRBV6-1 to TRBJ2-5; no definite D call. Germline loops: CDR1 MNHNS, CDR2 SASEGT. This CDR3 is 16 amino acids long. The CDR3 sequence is CVSSLPRRQDQETQYF. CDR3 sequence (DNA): TGTGTCAGCAGCCTACCGCGGCGACAAGACCAAGAGACCCAGTACTTC.

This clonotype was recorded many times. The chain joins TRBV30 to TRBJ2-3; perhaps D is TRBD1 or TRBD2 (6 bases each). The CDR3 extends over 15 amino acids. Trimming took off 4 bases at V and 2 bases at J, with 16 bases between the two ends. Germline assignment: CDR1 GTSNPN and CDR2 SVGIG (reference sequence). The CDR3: CAWTPGGGHTDTQYF. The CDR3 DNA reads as TGTGCCTGGACCCCCGGAGGGGGACACACAGATACGCAGTATTTT.

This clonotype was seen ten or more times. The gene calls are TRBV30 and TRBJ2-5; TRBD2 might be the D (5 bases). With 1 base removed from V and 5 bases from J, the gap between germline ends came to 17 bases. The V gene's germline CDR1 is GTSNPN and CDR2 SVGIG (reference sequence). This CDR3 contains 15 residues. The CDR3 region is CAWSAPRGVWETQYF. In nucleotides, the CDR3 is TGTGCCTGGAGTGCCCCACGGGGAGTTTGGGAGACCCAGTACTTC. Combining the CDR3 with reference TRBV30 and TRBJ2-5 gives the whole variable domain SQTIHQWPATLVQPVGSPLSLECTVEGTSNPNLYWYRQAAGRGLQLLFYSVGIGQISSEVPQNLSASRPQDRQFILSSKKLLLSDSGFYLCAWSAPRGVWETQYFGPGTRLLVL.

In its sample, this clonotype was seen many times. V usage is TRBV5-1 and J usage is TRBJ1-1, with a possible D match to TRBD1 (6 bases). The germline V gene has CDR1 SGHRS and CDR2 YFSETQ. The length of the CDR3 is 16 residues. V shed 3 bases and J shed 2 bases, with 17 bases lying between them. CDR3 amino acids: CASSSGLDSSNTEAFF. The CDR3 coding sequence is TGCGCCAGCAGCTCGGGCCTGGACAGTTCAAACACTGAAGCTTTCTTT.

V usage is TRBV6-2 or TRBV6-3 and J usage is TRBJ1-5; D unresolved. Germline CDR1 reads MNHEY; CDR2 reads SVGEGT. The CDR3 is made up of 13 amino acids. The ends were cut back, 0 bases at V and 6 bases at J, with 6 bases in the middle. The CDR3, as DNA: TGTGCCAGCAGTTACTCGGGTCGTCAGCCCCAGCATTTT. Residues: CASSYSGRQPQHF.

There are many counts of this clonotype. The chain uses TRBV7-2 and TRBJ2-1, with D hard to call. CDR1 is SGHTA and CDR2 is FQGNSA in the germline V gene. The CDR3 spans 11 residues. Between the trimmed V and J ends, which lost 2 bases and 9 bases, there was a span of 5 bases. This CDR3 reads CASSLLTEQFF. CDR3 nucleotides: TGTGCCAGCAGCTTACTGACTGAGCAGTTCTTC.

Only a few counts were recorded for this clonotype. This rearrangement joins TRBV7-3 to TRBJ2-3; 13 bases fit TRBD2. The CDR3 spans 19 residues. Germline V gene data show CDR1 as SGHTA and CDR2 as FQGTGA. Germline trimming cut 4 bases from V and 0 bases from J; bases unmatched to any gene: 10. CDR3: CASSSSLAGGLTSTDTQYF. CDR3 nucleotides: TGTGCCAGCAGCTCCTCACTAGCGGGAGGGTTAACTAGCACAGATACGCAGTATTTT. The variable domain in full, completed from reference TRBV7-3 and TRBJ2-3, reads GAGVSQTPSNKVTEKGKYVELRCDPISGHTALYWYRQSLGQGPEFLIYFQGTGAADDSGLPNDRFFAVRPEGSVSTLKIQRTERGDSAVYLCASSSSLAGGLTSTDTQYFGPGTRLTVL.

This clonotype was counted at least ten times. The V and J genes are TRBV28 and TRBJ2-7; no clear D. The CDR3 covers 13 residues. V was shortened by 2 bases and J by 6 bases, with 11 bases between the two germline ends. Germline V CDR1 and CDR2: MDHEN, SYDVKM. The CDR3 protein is CASSLPGSGEQYF. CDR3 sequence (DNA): TGTGCCAGCAGTTTACCAGGTTCGGGCGAGCAGTACTTC.

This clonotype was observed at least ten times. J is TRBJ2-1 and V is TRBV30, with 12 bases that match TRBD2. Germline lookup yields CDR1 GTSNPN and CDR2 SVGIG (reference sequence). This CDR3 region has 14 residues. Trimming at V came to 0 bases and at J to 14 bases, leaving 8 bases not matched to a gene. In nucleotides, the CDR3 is TGTGCCTGGAGTGTACAGACTAGCGGGAGTCATAAGTTCTTC. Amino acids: CAWSVQTSGSHKFF.